This TCR beta chain was recovered during a study of blood T cells in healthy people across ages. The V gene end was trimmed by 0 bases and the J gene end by 7 bases; junction bases not matched to a gene: 11. CDR3 length: 15 amino acids. From germline, CDR1 is DFQATT and CDR2 SNEGSKA (reference sequence). General study points: Strong correlation linked observed beta diversity and percent naive T cells.

Every participating donor contributed around 9.5 milliliters of peripheral blood through a draw. About this clonotype itself: The antigen is unknown.

The use of a sample-barcoded 5' primer and a J-beta primer mix characterized a second PCR of roughly 6 to 11 cycles. The template-switch adaptor, which had 12 random nucleotides, put a tag on each cDNA molecule. Each sample provided no less than 3 million CDR3-containing paired-end reads. TCRdb analysed the 5' RACE reads with MiXCR anew, one entry per CDR3 protein. Here the sample spans some 640,000 distinct CDR3 sequences, 49% being singletons. Sequenced material: blood. The clonotype comes from a woman aged 60-75 years in good health. The V gene is TRBV20-1, the J gene TRBJ1-2, with TRBD1 matching over 7 bases. The DNA for the CDR3 is TGCAGTGCTAGAGAGAGGCGGCAGGGGGTATTTGGCTACACCTTC. It encodes CSARERRQGVFGYTF.